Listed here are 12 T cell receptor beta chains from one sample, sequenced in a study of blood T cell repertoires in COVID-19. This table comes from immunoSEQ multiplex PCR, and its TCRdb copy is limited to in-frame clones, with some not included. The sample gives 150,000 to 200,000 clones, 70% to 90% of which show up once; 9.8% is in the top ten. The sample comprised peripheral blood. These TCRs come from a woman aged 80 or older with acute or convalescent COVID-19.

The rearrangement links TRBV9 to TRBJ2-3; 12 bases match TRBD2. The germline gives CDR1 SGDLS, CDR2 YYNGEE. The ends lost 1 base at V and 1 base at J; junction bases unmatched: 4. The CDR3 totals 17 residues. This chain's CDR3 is CASSVILAGGGTDTQYF. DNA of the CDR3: TGTGCCAGCAGCGTAATCCTAGCGGGAGGGGGCACAGATACGCAGTATTTT.

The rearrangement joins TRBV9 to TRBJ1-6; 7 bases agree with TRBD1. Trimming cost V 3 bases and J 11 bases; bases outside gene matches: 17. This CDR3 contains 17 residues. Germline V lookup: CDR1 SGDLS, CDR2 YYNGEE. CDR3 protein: CASSGTPTGRFATPLHF. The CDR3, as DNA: TGTGCCAGCAGCGGAACTCCGACAGGGCGGTTTGCGACACCCCTCCACTTT. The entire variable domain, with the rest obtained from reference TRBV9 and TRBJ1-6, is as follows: DSGVTQTPKHLITATGQRVTLRCSPRSGDLSVYWYQQSLDQGLQFLIQYYNGEERAKGNILERFSAQQFPDLHSELNLSSLELGDSALYFCASSGTPTGRFATPLHFGNGTRLTVT.

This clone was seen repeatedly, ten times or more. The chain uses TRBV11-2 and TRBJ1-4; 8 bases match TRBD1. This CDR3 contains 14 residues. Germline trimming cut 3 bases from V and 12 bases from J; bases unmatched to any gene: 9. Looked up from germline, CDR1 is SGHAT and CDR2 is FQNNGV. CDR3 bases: TGTGCCAGCAGCTTGGACAGGGCGCCAGGGGAACTGTTTTTT. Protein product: CASSLDRAPGELFF.

The CDR3 region has the DNA TGTGCCAGCAGCTTGCGTGCTCAGGGAAACACCGGGGAGCTGTTTTTT. It yields the protein CASSLRAQGNTGELFF. The genes are TRBV7-2 and TRBJ2-2, with a tentative D call TRBD1 (5 bases). Trimming removed 3 bases from V and 2 bases from J, with 13 bases in between. Per germline, CDR1 SGHTA and CDR2 FQGNSA. The CDR3 covers 16 residues.

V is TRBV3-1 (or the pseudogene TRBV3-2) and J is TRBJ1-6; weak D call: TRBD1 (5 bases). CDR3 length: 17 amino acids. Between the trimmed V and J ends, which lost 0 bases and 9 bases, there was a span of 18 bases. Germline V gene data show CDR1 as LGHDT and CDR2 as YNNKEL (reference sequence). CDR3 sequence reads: CASSQEYGGSGTSPLHF. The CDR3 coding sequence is TGTGCCAGCAGCCAAGAGTACGGGGGGTCAGGGACTTCACCCCTCCACTTT.

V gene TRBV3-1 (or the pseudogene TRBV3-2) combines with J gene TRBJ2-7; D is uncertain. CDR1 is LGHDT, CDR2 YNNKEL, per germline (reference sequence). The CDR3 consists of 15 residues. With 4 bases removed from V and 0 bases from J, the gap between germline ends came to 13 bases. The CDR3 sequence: CASSLAGLHSYEQYF. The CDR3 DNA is TGTGCCAGCAGCCTGGCAGGCCTTCACTCCTACGAGCAGTACTTC.

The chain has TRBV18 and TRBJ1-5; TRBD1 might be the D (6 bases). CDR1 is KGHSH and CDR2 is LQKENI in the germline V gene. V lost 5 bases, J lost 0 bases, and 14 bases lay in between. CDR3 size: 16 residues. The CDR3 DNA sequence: TGTGCCAGCTCAAGGTTCCAGGGGTCTAGCAATCAGCCCCAGCATTTT. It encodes CASSRFQGSSNQPQHF.

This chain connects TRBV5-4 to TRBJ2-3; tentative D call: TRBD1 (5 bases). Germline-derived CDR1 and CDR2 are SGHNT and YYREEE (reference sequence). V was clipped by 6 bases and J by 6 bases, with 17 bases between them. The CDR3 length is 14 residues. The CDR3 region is CASNLQGVSDTQYF. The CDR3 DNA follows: TGTGCCAGCAACCTCCAAGGGGTTTCGGATACGCAGTATTTT.

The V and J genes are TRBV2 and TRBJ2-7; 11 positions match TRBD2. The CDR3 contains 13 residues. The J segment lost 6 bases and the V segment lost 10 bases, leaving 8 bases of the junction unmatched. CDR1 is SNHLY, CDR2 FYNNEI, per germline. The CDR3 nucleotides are TGTGCCACCGTACTAGCGGGAGTGGGCGAGCAGTACTTC. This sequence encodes CATVLAGVGEQYF.

The CDR3 region has the DNA TGTGCCAGCAGGGCGGAACCCCGGAACACCGGGGAGCTGTTTTTT. Translation gives CASRAEPRNTGELFF. The V call is TRBV6-5, the J call TRBJ2-2; D not resolved. Germline assignment: CDR1 MNHEY and CDR2 SVGAGI. This CDR3 region has 15 residues. V was trimmed by 6 bases and J by 1 base, leaving 12 bases between them.

CDR3 sequence (DNA): TGCGCCAGCAGCTTGGGTCTAGCGGCCACCTACGAGCAGTACTTC. It translates to CASSLGLAATYEQYF. The rearrangement uses TRBV5-1 and TRBJ2-7; 7 bases are shared with TRBD2. Germline V gives CDR1 SGHRS, CDR2 YFSETQ. The CDR3 loop spans 15 amino acids. V lost 0 bases, J lost 2 bases, and 5 bases stayed unmatched.

This CDR3 reads CASSVASGGATGELFF. Written as DNA, the CDR3 is TGTGCCAGCAGCGTAGCCAGCGGGGGGGCTACCGGGGAGCTGTTTTTT. V is TRBV9 and J is TRBJ2-2; 10 positions match TRBD2. The CDR3 totals 16 residues. Germline loops: CDR1 SGDLS, CDR2 YYNGEE. Unmatched junction bases numbered 4, after V lost 0 bases and J lost 5 bases.